This T cell receptor (beta chain) was sequenced during a study of blood T cell repertoires in COVID-19. The table came from immunoSEQ multiplex PCR; TCRdb's copy has only in-frame clones and leaves some out. The sample lists some 150,000 clones; around 89% were seen once. The TCR comes from a man in his 60s with active or convalescent COVID-19. The sequencing sample was made of peripheral blood.

CDR3 residues: CATLQETQYF. CDR3 in DNA: TGTGCCACCCTGCAAGAGACCCAGTACTTC. V usage is TRBV28 and J usage is TRBJ2-5; D gene uncertain. CDR3 length: 10 residues. Germline values: CDR1 MDHEN, CDR2 SYDVKM. The germline V and J ends were trimmed by 10 bases and 2 bases, with 5 bases remaining between them.